This T cell receptor (beta chain) comes out of a study of neurological immune-mediated disorders. A single record per CDR3 protein comes from TCRdb applying MiXCR to the 5' RACE reads. The sample has 45,000 or so distinct CDR3 sequences; roughly 6% are singletons. CDR1 and CDR2 from the germline V gene are MDHEN and SYDVKM. V lost 3 bases and J 7 bases, leaving 12 bases between the germline ends. This CDR3 contains 13 residues. This clonotype was detected ten times or more. The sample comprised CD4+ T cells from blood. The TCR comes from a woman in her thirties or forties in good health. This chain connects TRBV28 to TRBJ1-2; possibly TRBD1 for D (6 bases). CDR3 region: CASSFSGVGGYTF. Here the CDR3 DNA reads TGTGCCAGCAGTTTTTCAGGGGTAGGTGGCTACACCTTC.